Sequencing of this TCR beta chain was carried out in a study of blood T cell repertoires in COVID-19. Overall study context: There were acute and convalescent COVID-19 samples, and they came from the United States, Italy and Spain. PBMCs, B-cell-depleted T cells, or T cells were the source of the cDNA or gDNA that made up the material.

Per the original data handling: Reference gene primer amplification gave nucleated cell count estimates. TCRdb's table, derived via immunoSEQ multiplex PCR, lists solely in-frame clones and lacks some. Clone size and the V and J calls come from that table; the DNA yielded D and trimming. The top ten hold approximately 2.1% of the sample, which has approximately 170,000 clones, 88% seen once. This CDR3 is built from 12 residues. Germline V gives CDR1 MNHEY, CDR2 SVGEGT. The V segment lost 4 bases and the J segment 9 bases; nucleotides outside the gene matches: 3. The rearrangement uses TRBV6-2 or TRBV6-3 and TRBJ1-5; 7 nucleotides agree with TRBD1. What was sequenced was peripheral blood. This clonotype originated in a man aged 50 or older who had recovered from COVID-19. CDR3 DNA: TGTGCCAGCAGTTTTTACAGGGGGCCCCAGCATTTT. Encoded protein: CASSFYRGPQHF.